These 10 T cell receptor beta chains originate from one sample sequenced in a study of CD8+ T cells in alopecia areata. Treatment meaning: oral pan-JAK inhibitor, 5-10 mg twice daily. RNA was isolated and reverse transcribed to cDNA, the sequencing template. The table came from immunoSEQ multiplex PCR; TCRdb's copy has only in-frame clones and leaves some out. The sample records 150,000 to 200,000 clones, about 65% being singletons. Material: CD4+ T cells sorted from blood, obtained at week 49, from a patient treated with tofacitinib. These receptor sequences come from a human donor with alopecia areata.

This clone occurred a few times. The chain joins TRBV19 to TRBJ1-1; no firm D call. CDR1 is LNHDA and CDR2 is SQIVND in the germline V gene (reference sequence). The CDR3 length is 13 residues. Between the trimmed V and J ends, which lost 4 bases and 1 base, there was a span of 7 bases. DNA for the CDR3: TGTGCCAGTAGTAGCACCAGGAACACTGAAGCTTTCTTT. Translation gives CASSSTRNTEAFF.

The rearrangement links TRBV9 to TRBJ2-3; the D gene is possibly TRBD1 (5 bases). Trimming took off 0 bases at V and 5 bases at J, with 10 bases between the two ends. The CDR3 runs to 14 residues. Germline V CDR1 and CDR2: SGDLS, YYNGEE. Written as DNA, the CDR3 is TGTGCCAGCAGCGTAGGCCAACAGGTAGATACGCAGTATTTT. Its translation: CASSVGQQVDTQYF.

This clone appeared a few times. The V call is TRBV2, the J call TRBJ2-3; 12 nucleotides align to TRBD2. Germline CDR1 and CDR2: SNHLY and FYNNEI. Trimming cost V 5 bases and J 2 bases; bases outside gene matches: 5. This CDR3 spans 16 amino acids. The DNA of the CDR3 is TGTGCCAGCAGTCCTCTAGCGGGGGGGTTCACAGATACGCAGTATTTT. Translation gives CASSPLAGGFTDTQYF.

The chain links TRBV30 to TRBJ2-6; D is undetermined. Trimming pared 2 bases from V and 4 bases from J, leaving 6 bases between. The CDR3 length is 13 residues. Germline V gene sequence: CDR1 GTSNPN, CDR2 SVGIG (reference sequence). The CDR3 sequence: CAWSSSGANVLTF. The DNA for the CDR3 is TGTGCCTGGAGTTCGTCCGGGGCCAACGTCCTGACTTTC.

The chain employs TRBV27 and TRBJ1-2; D possibly corresponds to TRBD1 (5 bases). Between the trimmed V and J ends, which lost 6 bases and 10 bases, there was a span of 15 bases. The CDR3 consists of 12 residues. CDR1 and CDR2 (germline): MNHEY, SMNVEV (reference sequence). CDR3 sequence (DNA): TGTGCCAGCAGGGGACCTTCCCGGATCTACACCTTC. Translating gives CASRGPSRIYTF.

This chain joins TRBV6-5 and TRBJ2-1, with a tentative D call TRBD2 (5 bases). This CDR3 region has 12 residues. Germline values: CDR1 MNHEY, CDR2 SVGAGI. The germline V and J ends were trimmed by 5 bases and 12 bases, with 14 bases remaining between them. CDR3: CASSDGLGRQFF. In nucleotides, the CDR3 is TGTGCCAGCAGTGACGGGCTAGGGAGGCAGTTCTTC.

The chain employs TRBV6-1 and TRBJ1-2; D remains ambiguous. Germline V gene data show CDR1 as MNHNS and CDR2 as SASEGT. There are 13 residues in the CDR3. The V end was cut by 2 bases, the J end by 4 bases, with 8 bases between. Here the CDR3 reads CASSENGPYGYTF. CDR3 DNA sequence: TGTGCCAGCAGTGAAAACGGACCCTATGGCTACACCTTC.

This clone was seen a single time. The V gene is TRBV7-2, the J gene TRBJ2-3; maybe TRBD1 (6 bases). Deletions cut 5 bases from V and 2 bases from J, with 11 bases between. This CDR3 is built from 14 residues. Looked up from germline, CDR1 is SGHTA and CDR2 is FQGNSA. The CDR3 protein is CASSQQGHTDTQYF. In DNA, the CDR3 is TGTGCCAGCAGCCAACAGGGCCACACAGATACGCAGTATTTT.

V is TRBV29-1 and J is TRBJ2-2, with D possibly being TRBD1 (6 bases). Trimming pared 3 bases from V and 0 bases from J, leaving 8 bases between. Germline values: CDR1 SQVTM, CDR2 ANQGSEA. CDR3 size: 14 residues. The CDR3 loop is CSVDDRSNTGELFF. The DNA for the CDR3 is TGCAGCGTTGACGACAGGTCGAACACCGGGGAGCTGTTTTTT.

The V gene is TRBV5-1, the J gene TRBJ2-3; the match to TRBD2 covers 9 bases. The V gene's germline CDR1 is SGHRS and CDR2 YFSETQ. CDR3 length: 18 residues. The V and J ends lost 0 bases and 1 base, in that order; junction bases with no gene match: 9. The CDR3 DNA is TGCGCCAGCAGCTTGGCCGCGTCTAGCGGGACGCGCACAGATACGCAGTATTTT. Translating it yields CASSLAASSGTRTDTQYF.